The clone carrying this T cell receptor beta chain was seen a single time. The sample belongs to a study of shared T cell receptors in the human thymus. Profiled with immunoSEQ multiplex PCR; TCRdb holds only in-frame clones, not every one. Seen here are hundreds of thousands of clones, about 84% observed once, and the top ten hold roughly 0.013%. Trimming removed 3 bases at V and 6 bases at J, with 18 bases between. The germline CDR1 and CDR2 sequences are GTSNPN and SVGIG (reference sequence). The CDR3 has 15 amino acids. The sample was also reused in another study, on human thymus T cells. That paper states: Corrective cardiac operations yielded the resected thymus tissue. Among thymic and blood repertoires, usage of V and J genes appeared biased. Overlap was high between thymic repertoires from unrelated individuals, as reported in related research.

This sequence joins TRBV30 and TRBJ1-5; weak D call: TRBD1 (6 bases). The sample taken for sequencing was thymocytes. The receptor was isolated from a boy in the first two years of life with a congenital heart defect. DNA for the CDR3: TGTGCCTGGAGCAAAAAGGGGGGGGTCACTCAGCCCCAGCATTTT. As protein: CAWSKKGGVTQPQHF. Supplemented by reference TRBV30 and TRBJ1-5, the full variable domain reads SQTIHQWPATLVQPVGSPLSLECTVEGTSNPNLYWYRQAAGRGLQLLFYSVGIGQISSEVPQNLSASRPQDRQFILSSKKLLLSDSGFYLCAWSKKGGVTQPQHFGDGTRLSIL.